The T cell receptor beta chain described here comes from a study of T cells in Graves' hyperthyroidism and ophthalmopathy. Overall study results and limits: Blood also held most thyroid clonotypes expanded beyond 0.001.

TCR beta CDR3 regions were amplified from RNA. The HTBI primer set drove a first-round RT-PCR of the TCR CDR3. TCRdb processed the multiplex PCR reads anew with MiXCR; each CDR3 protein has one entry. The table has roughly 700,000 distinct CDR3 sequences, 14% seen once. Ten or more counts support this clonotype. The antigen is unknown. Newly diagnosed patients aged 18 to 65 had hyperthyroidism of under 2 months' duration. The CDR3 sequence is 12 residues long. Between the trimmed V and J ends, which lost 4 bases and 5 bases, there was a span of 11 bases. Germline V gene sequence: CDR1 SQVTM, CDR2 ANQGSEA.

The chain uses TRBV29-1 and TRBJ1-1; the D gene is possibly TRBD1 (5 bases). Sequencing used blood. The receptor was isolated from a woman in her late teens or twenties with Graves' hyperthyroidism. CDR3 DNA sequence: TGCAGCGTTGCCCAGGGCGGGACTGAAGCTTTCTTT. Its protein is CSVAQGGTEAFF.